A single sample is the source of the 21 T cell receptor beta chains below, sequenced in a study of blood T cell repertoires in COVID-19. Assay used: immunoSEQ multiplex PCR; TCRdb lists only in-frame clones, some missing. This table holds about 150,000 clones, 87% found once. The source material was peripheral blood. All receptors come from a human donor in a cohort sampled during active COVID-19.

In nucleotides, the CDR3 is TGCGCCAGCAGCCCTGGACAGGGAGGCAATCAGCCCCAGCATTTT. This sequence encodes CASSPGQGGNQPQHF. The V call is TRBV4-1, the J call TRBJ1-5; the match to TRBD1 covers 8 bases. The CDR3 has 15 amino acids. The V and J ends lost 4 bases and 2 bases, in that order; junction bases with no gene match: 4. Per germline, CDR1 MGHRA and CDR2 YSYEKL.

This chain connects TRBV14 to TRBJ1-2, with 7 bases that match TRBD1. The CDR3 is made up of 14 amino acids. Germline CDR1 is SGHDN and CDR2 is FVKESK. The V gene end was trimmed by 4 bases and the J gene end by 8 bases; junction bases not matched to a gene: 10. The DNA of the CDR3 is TGTGCCAGCAGCCTTGGGACAGATTTCGGGGGCTACACCTTC. It translates to CASSLGTDFGGYTF.

The J gene is TRBJ2-7, the V gene TRBV5-4; 15 bases agree with TRBD2. Germline CDR1 is SGHNT and CDR2 is YYREEE (reference sequence). This CDR3 has 17 amino acids. Trimming removed 3 bases from V and 0 bases from J; junction bases left unmatched: 4. CDR3 residues: CASSSGTSGGSSYEQYF. The CDR3 region has the DNA TGTGCCAGCAGCTCCGGGACTAGCGGGGGGAGCTCCTACGAGCAGTACTTC.

The chain combines TRBV6-1 with TRBJ2-5; 8 bases map to TRBD2. The V and J ends lost 1 base and 1 base, in that order; junction bases with no gene match: 8. Germline V lookup: CDR1 MNHNS, CDR2 SASEGT. The CDR3 runs to 17 residues. CDR3 DNA: TGTGCCAGCAGTGAAGGAACGATTCGGGGGGGCCAAGAGACCCAGTACTTC. It yields the protein CASSEGTIRGGQETQYF.

This clone was seen once. This rearrangement joins TRBV6-5 to TRBJ2-7, with D possibly being TRBD1 (6 bases). V was trimmed by 5 bases and J by 1 base, leaving 12 bases between them. CDR3 length: 14 residues. Germline V gene sequence: CDR1 MNHEY, CDR2 SVGAGI. The CDR3 bases are TGTGCCAGCAGTCCACAACAGGGTTCCTACGAGCAGTACTTC. As protein: CASSPQQGSYEQYF.

The J gene is TRBJ1-2, the V gene TRBV11-3; D gene uncertain. The V gene's germline CDR1 is SGHNT and CDR2 YENEEA. The CDR3 consists of 11 residues. V lost 5 bases to trimming and J lost 11 bases, with 12 bases between them. CDR3 region: CASSRSPQYTF. CDR3 bases: TGTGCCAGCAGCCGATCCCCGCAGTACACCTTC.

This clone was observed a handful of times. This chain's CDR3 is CASDAGVGTGELFF. The CDR3 nucleotides read TGTGCCAGCGATGCAGGGGTGGGCACCGGGGAGCTGTTTTTT. This chain links TRBV7-9 with TRBJ2-2, with D maybe TRBD1 (6 bases). The CDR3 runs 14 residues. Germline CDR1 and CDR2: SEHNR and FQNEAQ (reference sequence). With 8 bases removed from V and 4 bases from J, the gap between germline ends came to 14 bases.

In this sample, this clone turned up a few times. The CDR3: CASSSVRNSPLHF. The CDR3, as DNA: TGTGCCAGCAGTTCCGTGAGGAATTCACCCCTCCACTTT. This sequence joins TRBV7-2 and TRBJ1-6; D not resolved. Trimming took 6 bases from V and 7 from J, leaving 10 bases between them. CDR3 size: 13 residues. The germline V gene has CDR1 SGHTA and CDR2 FQGNSA. Supplemented by reference TRBV7-2 and TRBJ1-6, the full variable domain reads GAGVSQSPSNKVTEKGKDVELRCDPISGHTALYWYRQSLGQGLEFLIYFQGNSAPDKSGLPSDRFSAERTGGSVSTLTIQRTQQEDSAVYLCASSSVRNSPLHFGNGTRLTVT.

The count of this clone is one. V and J are TRBV28 and TRBJ2-7, with D possibly matching TRBD2 (7 bases). From germline, CDR1 is MDHEN and CDR2 SYDVKM. V gave up 7 bases and J gave up 4 bases, with 17 bases separating them. There are 14 residues in the CDR3. The CDR3 nucleotides read TGTGCCAGCAAGAACCGGGGGGCGCGGTACGAGCAGTACTTC. The encoded protein is CASKNRGARYEQYF.

Remarks on this clone: This CDR3 is also generated by other DNA sequences in the sample. J is TRBJ1-1 and V is TRBV6-2 or TRBV6-3, with 7 bases fitting TRBD1. Germline values: CDR1 MNHEY, CDR2 SVGEGT. V lost 5 bases, J lost 2 bases, and 5 bases stayed unmatched. There are 14 residues in the CDR3. CDR3 sequence reads: CASSRDRVNTEAFF. CDR3 in DNA: TGTGCCAGCAGTAGGGACAGAGTCAACACTGAAGCTTTCTTT.

The chain carries TRBV28 and TRBJ1-3; 7 bases are a match to TRBD1. Germline V gives CDR1 MDHEN, CDR2 SYDVKM. The CDR3 is made up of 17 amino acids. V lost 4 bases to trimming and J lost 0 bases; unmatched junction nucleotides: 9. Here the CDR3 DNA reads TGTGCCAGCAGTTCGAGACAGGGAATACCCTCTGGAAACACCATATATTTT. It is translated as CASSSRQGIPSGNTIYF.

V gene TRBV28 combines with J gene TRBJ1-3; D call uncertain. Looked up from germline, CDR1 is MDHEN and CDR2 is SYDVKM. V was pared by 8 bases and J by 0 bases, with 20 bases between. This CDR3 is built from 17 residues. The CDR3 protein is CASWTGGNHYSGNTIYF. The CDR3 bases are TGTGCCAGCTGGACGGGAGGCAACCACTACTCTGGAAACACCATATATTTT.

The rearrangement joins TRBV9 to TRBJ2-2, with 13 positions matching TRBD2. V lost 2 bases to trimming and J lost 5 bases; unmatched junction nucleotides: 9. The CDR3 length is 18 residues. Germline lookup yields CDR1 SGDLS and CDR2 YYNGEE. The CDR3 sequence: CASSVFDGLAGDTGELFF. In DNA, the CDR3 is TGTGCCAGCAGCGTTTTCGACGGACTAGCGGGAGATACCGGGGAGCTGTTTTTT.

The chain employs TRBV6-6 and TRBJ1-6; TRBD1 matches at 9 bases. V trimming: 10 bases; J trimming: 9 bases; junction bases outside the gene matches: 10. The CDR3 runs 14 residues. Germline V gene data show CDR1 as MNHNY and CDR2 as SVGAGI (reference sequence). In DNA, the CDR3 is TGTGCCATCTCACAGGGGGCACGGGTTTCACCCCTCCACTTT. This gives the protein CAISQGARVSPLHF.

The rearrangement uses TRBV5-1 and TRBJ2-5; a possible D gene is TRBD2 (5 bases). Germline V CDR1 and CDR2: SGHRS, YFSETQ. V lost 4 bases to trimming and J lost 5 bases, with 9 bases between them. This CDR3 has 12 residues. CDR3 sequence: CASSPTGETQYF. CDR3 coding DNA: TGCGCCAGCAGCCCGACGGGGGAGACCCAGTACTTC.

V is TRBV19 and J is TRBJ2-7; the D gene is possibly TRBD1 (6 bases). The CDR3 covers 15 residues. In germline, CDR1 is LNHDA, CDR2 SQIVND (reference sequence). Trimming removed 2 bases from V and 3 bases from J, with 14 bases in between. CDR3 protein: CASSIQGTLDYEQYF. The CDR3, as DNA: TGTGCCAGTAGTATACAGGGGACCCTGGACTACGAGCAGTACTTC.

The chain recombines TRBV7-9 with TRBJ2-3, with D possibly TRBD2 on 5 matching bases. The CDR3 has 16 residues. Germline lookup yields CDR1 SEHNR and CDR2 FQNEAQ (reference sequence). Trimming removed 2 bases from V and 4 bases from J, with 16 bases in between. CDR3: CASSLFGLAGADTQYF. The DNA of the CDR3 is TGTGCCAGCAGCTTATTTGGACTGGCAGGTGCAGATACGCAGTATTTT.

This chain connects TRBV5-4 to TRBJ2-7; D remains unclear. Deletions cut 0 bases from V and 2 bases from J, with 6 bases between. Germline V gene sequence: CDR1 SGHNT, CDR2 YYREEE (reference sequence). The CDR3 extends over 13 amino acids. The CDR3 sequence is CASSLVPTYEQYF. The CDR3 bases are TGTGCCAGCAGCTTGGTCCCAACCTACGAGCAGTACTTC. Full variable domain (missing parts from reference TRBV5-4 and TRBJ2-7): ETGVTQSPTHLIKTRGQQVTLRCSSQSGHNTVSWYQQALGQGPQFIFQYYREEENGRGNFPPRFSGLQFPNYSSELNVNALELDDSALYLCASSLVPTYEQYFGPGTRLTVT.

The rearrangement joins TRBV30 to TRBJ1-1; tentative D call: TRBD1 (6 bases). This CDR3 is built from 14 residues. The V end was cut by 1 base, the J end by 7 bases, with 16 bases between. Germline V gene sequence: CDR1 GTSNPN, CDR2 SVGIG (reference sequence). The CDR3 nucleotides are TGTGCCTGGAGTGCCGACAGGTTAGGGGGTGAAGCTTTCTTT. Its translation: CAWSADRLGGEAFF.

V is TRBV6-1 and J is TRBJ2-3; D possibly corresponds to TRBD1 (6 bases). CDR1 is MNHNS and CDR2 is SASEGT in the germline V gene. V was clipped by 1 base and J by 2 bases, with 16 bases between them. This CDR3 contains 17 residues. This CDR3 is CASSEVSGQGPTDTQYF. The CDR3 nucleotides read TGTGCCAGCAGTGAAGTATCGGGACAAGGGCCCACAGATACGCAGTATTTT.

This clone has a single count. The chain links TRBV27 to TRBJ2-5; 7 nucleotides line up with TRBD2. CDR1 and CDR2 (germline): MNHEY, SMNVEV (reference sequence). The CDR3 extends over 15 amino acids. The junction had 7 bases not matched to a gene; V was cut back by 6 bases and J by 0 bases. The CDR3 here is CASRKTSANQETQYF. As DNA, the CDR3 is TGTGCCAGCAGGAAAACTAGCGCCAACCAAGAGACCCAGTACTTC.